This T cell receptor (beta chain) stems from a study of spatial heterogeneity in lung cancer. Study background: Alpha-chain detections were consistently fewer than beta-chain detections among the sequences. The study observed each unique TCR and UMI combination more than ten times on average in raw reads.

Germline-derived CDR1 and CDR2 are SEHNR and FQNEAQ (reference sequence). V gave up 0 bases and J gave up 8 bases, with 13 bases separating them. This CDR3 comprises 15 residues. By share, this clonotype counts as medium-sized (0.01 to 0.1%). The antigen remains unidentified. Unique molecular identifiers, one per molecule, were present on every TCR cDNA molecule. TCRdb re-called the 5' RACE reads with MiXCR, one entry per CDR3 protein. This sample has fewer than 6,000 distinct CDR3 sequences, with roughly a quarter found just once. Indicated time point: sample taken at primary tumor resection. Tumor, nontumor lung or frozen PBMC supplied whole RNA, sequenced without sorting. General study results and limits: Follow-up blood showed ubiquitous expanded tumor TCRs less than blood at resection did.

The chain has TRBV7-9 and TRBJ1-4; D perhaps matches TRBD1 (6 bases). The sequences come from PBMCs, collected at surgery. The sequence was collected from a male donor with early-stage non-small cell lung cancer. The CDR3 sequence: CASSLAGGTEEKLFF. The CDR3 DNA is TGTGCCAGCAGCTTAGCAGGGGGGACGGAGGAAAAACTGTTTTTT.